The clone carrying this T cell receptor beta chain was recorded a few times. Its antigen is still unknown. CDR1 is LNHNV and CDR2 is YYDKDF in the germline V gene (reference sequence). Germline trimming cut 10 bases from V and 3 bases from J; bases unmatched to any gene: 4. This CDR3 contains 13 residues. This entry belongs to a study of vaccination and CD4 T cells after COVID-19. For the study at large: Samples taken post-COVID came a median around 100 days after diagnosis, ranging from 35 to 161. Study-wide findings and caveats: Vaccine-specific clones in convalescent patients were spike mono-reactive in 304 of 307 cases. Only post-vaccination samples contained a median approximately 90% of the reactive clones in convalescent patients.

MiXCR, applied by TCRdb to the PCR reads, yields one record per CDR3 protein. Here the sample spans roughly 20,000 distinct CDR3 sequences, approximately 67% being singletons. This material consisted of CD4+ T cells from blood, taken before SARS-CoV-2 vaccination. The chain combines TRBV15 with TRBJ2-3, with 10 bases lining up with TRBD2. The TCR was taken from a human donor who had recovered from COVID-19. CDR3 bases: TGTGCCATTAGACTAGCGGGTACAGATACGCAGTATTTT. The encoded protein is CAIRLAGTDTQYF.